These 27 T cell receptor beta chains came from one sample sequenced in a study of blood T cell repertoires in COVID-19. Produced via immunoSEQ multiplex PCR; TCRdb's table is partial and in-frame only. The sample records 150,000 or so clones, about 89% being singletons. The sequenced sample was peripheral blood. These receptors came from a man aged 45-60 years with acute or convalescent COVID-19.

This clone showed up just once. This sequence joins TRBV5-8 and TRBJ1-2, with D maybe TRBD1 (5 bases). Trimming took off 10 bases at V and 4 bases at J, with 14 bases between the two ends. The CDR3 is 12 amino acids. Germline V CDR1 and CDR2: SGHTS, YDEGEE. CDR3 region: CAGGIRLYGYTF. The DNA for the CDR3 is TGTGCCGGGGGGATCAGGCTCTATGGCTACACCTTC.

The V gene is TRBV5-1, the J gene TRBJ2-1; TRBD2 matches 7 bases. CDR1 and CDR2 from the germline V gene are SGHRS and YFSETQ. V lost 0 bases and J lost 4; bases outside the gene matches: 4. This CDR3 has 15 residues. As DNA, the CDR3 is TGCGCCAGCAGCTTGGCAGCGGGGATGTACAATGAGCAGTTCTTC. It encodes CASSLAAGMYNEQFF.

In nucleotides, the CDR3 is TGTGCCAGCAGCCAACAACAGGGGGCTTATGGCTACACCTTC. Residues: CASSQQQGAYGYTF. The rearrangement uses TRBV3-1 (or the pseudogene TRBV3-2) and TRBJ1-2, with 9 bases matching TRBD1. CDR1 and CDR2 from the germline V gene are LGHDT and YNNKEL (reference sequence). V was clipped by 2 bases and J by 5 bases; unmatched bases: 3. The CDR3 runs to 14 residues.

The rearrangement joins TRBV6-4 to TRBJ2-3; a possible D gene is TRBD1 (5 bases). V lost 0 bases and J 1 base, leaving 8 bases between the germline ends. This CDR3 is built from 15 residues. CDR1 MRHNA and CDR2 SNTAGT come from the germline V gene. In nucleotides, the CDR3 is TGTGCCAGCAGTGACTCGGGGCGCCGCACAGATACGCAGTATTTT. This sequence encodes CASSDSGRRTDTQYF.

The chain links TRBV10-3 to TRBJ2-7; D unclear. In germline, CDR1 is ENHRY, CDR2 SYGVKD. This CDR3 is 14 amino acids long. The V end lost 0 bases, the J end lost 1 base, and 7 bases lay between the germline ends. CDR3 nucleotides: TGTGCCATCAGTGAGTCGCGGCAGTCCTACGAGCAGTACTTC. Its protein product is CAISESRQSYEQYF.

J is TRBJ1-4 and V is TRBV25-1, with 10 bases fitting TRBD1. Per germline, CDR1 MGHDK and CDR2 SYGVNS. There are 16 residues in the CDR3. V gave up 0 bases and J gave up 8 bases; unmatched junction bases: 6. Here the CDR3 reads CASSEYGQGVWEKLFF. As DNA, the CDR3 is TGTGCCAGCAGTGAATATGGACAGGGGGTTTGGGAAAAACTGTTTTTT.

The chain is built from TRBV19 and TRBJ1-1, with D unresolved. V lost 0 bases and J lost 1, with 6 bases in between. The CDR3 spans 14 residues. Looked up from germline, CDR1 is LNHDA and CDR2 is SQIVND (reference sequence). CDR3 DNA: TGTGCCAGTAGTATAGATCGGTGGAACACTGAAGCTTTCTTT. Translated: CASSIDRWNTEAFF.

The chain joins TRBV28 to TRBJ1-1; possibly TRBD1 for D (5 bases). The CDR3 is made up of 14 amino acids. The ends were cut back, 6 bases at V and 3 bases at J, with 14 bases in the middle. CDR1 and CDR2 (germline): MDHEN, SYDVKM. The CDR3: CASSTGGVYTEAFF. The CDR3 region has the DNA TGTGCCAGCAGCACCGGGGGGGTGTACACTGAAGCTTTCTTT.

The gene calls are TRBV5-1 and TRBJ2-1; 11 nucleotides align to TRBD2. CDR1 and CDR2 from the germline V gene are SGHRS and YFSETQ. The V gene end was trimmed by 1 base and the J gene end by 7 bases; junction bases not matched to a gene: 4. CDR3 length equals 15 residues. The CDR3 nucleotides are TGCGCCAGCAGCTTGCGTAGCGGGGGGGGAAATGAGCAGTTCTTC. Translation: CASSLRSGGGNEQFF.

The chain couples TRBV11-3 to TRBJ2-1; TRBD1 aligns across 8 bases. CDR3 length: 13 residues. CDR1 is SGHNT and CDR2 is YENEEA in the germline V gene. Trimming removed 2 bases from V and 8 bases from J; junction bases left unmatched: 2. The CDR3 sequence is CASSLQGAYEQFF. The DNA of the CDR3 is TGTGCCAGCAGCTTACAGGGGGCCTATGAGCAGTTCTTC.

The J gene is TRBJ2-4, the V gene TRBV5-4, with TRBD1 identical over 8 bases. The V gene's germline CDR1 is SGHNT and CDR2 YYREEE (reference sequence). V lost 1 base, J lost 2 bases, and 2 bases stayed unmatched. The CDR3 extends over 15 amino acids. For the CDR3, the DNA is TGTGCCAGCAGCTTGCAGGGGGCGTCCAAAAACATTCAGTACTTC. Protein: CASSLQGASKNIQYF.

The V and J genes are TRBV5-1 and TRBJ2-1; 7 bases align to TRBD1. The germline V gene has CDR1 SGHRS and CDR2 YFSETQ. The trim removed 3 bases at V and 1 base at J, leaving 10 bases unmatched. The CDR3 covers 17 residues. CDR3 sequence reads: CASSYSYRGRSYNEQFF. The CDR3 nucleotides are TGCGCCAGCAGCTACTCGTACAGGGGACGATCCTACAATGAGCAGTTCTTC.

CDR3: CASSPTGFEQYF. The CDR3 bases are TGTGCCAGCAGTCCGACGGGGTTCGAGCAGTACTTC. V usage is TRBV9 and J usage is TRBJ2-7; D possibly corresponds to TRBD2 (5 bases). V lost 5 bases to trimming and J lost 6 bases, with 12 bases between them. CDR3 length: 12 residues. Germline assignment: CDR1 SGDLS and CDR2 YYNGEE.

The chain links TRBV5-1 to TRBJ2-2; D unclear. In germline, CDR1 is SGHRS, CDR2 YFSETQ. Trimming took 1 base from V and 6 from J, leaving 4 bases between them. The CDR3 is 12 amino acids. In nucleotides, the CDR3 is TGCGCCAGCAGCTTGAGCGCCGGGGAGCTGTTTTTT. Translating gives CASSLSAGELFF.

The chain links TRBV19 to TRBJ2-3; TRBD2 might be the D (5 bases). CDR1 and CDR2 (germline): LNHDA, SQIVND (reference sequence). This CDR3 has 17 amino acids. V gave up 3 bases and J gave up 0 bases, with 16 bases separating them. The CDR3 sequence: CASSMRRESGSTDTQYF. CDR3 nucleotide sequence: TGTGCCAGTAGTATGAGACGGGAATCGGGAAGCACAGATACGCAGTATTTT.

This chain connects TRBV24-1 to TRBJ1-2, with TRBD1 matching 7 bases. This CDR3 is built from 13 residues. Germline V CDR1 and CDR2: KGHDR, SFDVKD. J gave up 8 bases and V 9 bases, and 11 bases lay outside the gene matches. CDR3 region: CATSTPGGLGYTF. The CDR3 bases are TGTGCCACCTCAACCCCAGGGGGACTGGGCTACACCTTC.

J is TRBJ2-2 and V is TRBV3-1 (or the pseudogene TRBV3-2); 14 nucleotides match TRBD2. The germline gives CDR1 LGHDT, CDR2 YNNKEL (reference sequence). The CDR3 is 16 amino acids. After removal of 6 bases from V and 3 bases from J, the junction contained 3 bases not matched to a gene. This chain's CDR3 is CASRGLAGADTGELFF. DNA for the CDR3: TGTGCCAGCAGGGGACTAGCGGGAGCTGACACCGGGGAGCTGTTTTTT.

The chain links TRBV3-1 (or the pseudogene TRBV3-2) to TRBJ2-3; 7 nucleotides match TRBD1. The CDR3 is made up of 14 amino acids. J lost 6 bases, V lost 3 bases, and 6 bases had no gene match. Germline CDR1 and CDR2: LGHDT and YNNKEL (reference sequence). The CDR3 protein is CASSQSDRVDTQYF. The CDR3, as DNA: TGTGCCAGCAGCCAGAGTGACAGGGTTGATACGCAGTATTTT.

The chain couples TRBV30 to TRBJ1-6; no reliable D call. The V gene's germline CDR1 is GTSNPN and CDR2 SVGIG (reference sequence). V was pared by 0 bases and J by 9 bases, with 9 bases between. The CDR3 spans 13 residues. The CDR3 is CAWSVPPGSPLHF. CDR3 bases: TGTGCCTGGAGTGTACCCCCGGGTTCACCCCTCCACTTT. The full variable domain, completed using reference TRBV30 and TRBJ1-6, is SQTIHQWPATLVQPVGSPLSLECTVEGTSNPNLYWYRQAAGRGLQLLFYSVGIGQISSEVPQNLSASRPQDRQFILSSKKLLLSDSGFYLCAWSVPPGSPLHFGNGTRLTVT.

The gene calls are TRBV23-1 and TRBJ2-1, with TRBD2 matching over 12 bases. TRBV23-1 is an open reading frame, and its role is uncertain. This CDR3 contains 15 residues. After removal of 4 bases from V and 8 bases from J, the junction contained 6 bases not matched to a gene. The chain's CDR3 is CASSPGTSGGHEQFF. The CDR3 nucleotides are TGCGCCAGCAGTCCCGGTACTAGCGGGGGGCATGAGCAGTTCTTC.

This sequence joins TRBV7-9 and TRBJ2-2, with TRBD1 matching over 7 bases. J gave up 4 bases and V 5 bases, and 10 bases lay outside the gene matches. The germline V gene encodes CDR1 SEHNR and CDR2 FQNEAQ (reference sequence). This CDR3 has 16 residues. CDR3 nucleotides: TGTGCCAGCAGCGCGAGGGGCAGGGGGATCACCGGGGAGCTGTTTTTT. Residues: CASSARGRGITGELFF. Supplemented by reference TRBV7-9 and TRBJ2-2, the full variable domain reads DTGVSQNPRHKITKRGQNVTFRCDPISEHNRLYWYRQTLGQGPEFLTYFQNEAQLEKSRLLSDRFSAERPKGSFSTLEIQRTEQGDSAMYLCASSARGRGITGELFFGEGSRLTVL.

This chain links TRBV7-3 with TRBJ2-5; 9 nucleotides match TRBD2. Germline V gene sequence: CDR1 SGHTA, CDR2 FQGTGA. J gave up 5 bases and V 2 bases, and 0 bases lay outside the gene matches. The CDR3 loop spans 13 amino acids. CDR3 nucleotide sequence: TGTGCCAGCAGCTTACTAGCGGGGGAGACCCAGTACTTC. Protein sequence: CASSLLAGETQYF.

The chain is built from TRBV28 and TRBJ2-7; tentatively, D is TRBD2 (6 bases). Germline V CDR1 and CDR2: MDHEN, SYDVKM. The CDR3 spans 15 residues. V shed 6 bases and J shed 6 bases, with 21 bases lying between them. In nucleotides, the CDR3 is TGTGCCAGCAGCCTACAGCTAGCGCCTGCGGTCGAGCAGTACGTC. This sequence encodes CASSLQLAPAVEQYV.

V usage is TRBV7-9 and J usage is TRBJ1-5; TRBD1 aligns across 7 bases. Germline V gene data show CDR1 as SEHNR and CDR2 as FQNEAQ (reference sequence). This CDR3 contains 14 residues. Trimming took 3 bases from V and 2 from J; bases not matched to a gene: 1. The CDR3 is CASSFGQGNQPQHF. CDR3 DNA sequence: TGTGCCAGCAGCTTTGGACAGGGCAATCAGCCCCAGCATTTT.

This clone has a single count. The chain recombines TRBV5-5 with TRBJ1-1; perhaps TRBD1 as D (6 bases). The CDR3 runs 16 residues. The V and J ends lost 2 bases and 4 bases respectively, with 18 bases between them. Germline V lookup: CDR1 SGHKS, CDR2 YYEKEE (reference sequence). The CDR3 nucleotides are TGTGCCAGCAGCTTACAGGGACCGACCCGCGGCACTGAAGCTTTCTTT. Encoded protein: CASSLQGPTRGTEAFF.

This chain uses TRBV19 with TRBJ1-1; weak D call: TRBD1 (5 bases). CDR1 is LNHDA, CDR2 SQIVND, per germline (reference sequence). Deletions cut 1 base from V and 5 bases from J, with 14 bases between. The length of the CDR3 is 15 residues. The CDR3 spells CASSIVGQGWTEAFF. The CDR3 nucleotides are TGTGCCAGTAGTATAGTAGGGCAGGGCTGGACTGAAGCTTTCTTT.

The chain uses TRBV3-1 (or the pseudogene TRBV3-2) and TRBJ1-1; D is ambiguous. This CDR3 has 14 residues. Germline loops: CDR1 LGHDT, CDR2 YNNKEL (reference sequence). Trimming took 4 bases from V and 1 from J, leaving 10 bases between them. CDR3 DNA: TGTGCCAGCAGCCTCTCCCAACAGAACACTGAAGCTTTCTTT. Translation gives CASSLSQQNTEAFF.